Shown below are 9 T cell receptor beta chains from a single sample sequenced in a study of shared T cell receptors in the human thymus. Libraries were prepared by immunoSEQ multiplex PCR; TCRdb keeps only in-frame clonotypes and omits some of them. The sample records 550,000 to 800,000 clones, 80% to 90% being singletons. These sequences were also reported in another study, on human thymus T cells.

The sample consisted of thymocytes. These receptor sequences come from a girl under three years old with a congenital heart defect.

The chain combines TRBV6-5 with TRBJ1-6, with TRBD1 matching over 7 bases. This CDR3 has 14 residues. From germline, CDR1 is MNHEY and CDR2 SVGAGI. Trimming at V came to 3 bases and at J to 10 bases, leaving 6 bases not matched to a gene. CDR3: CASSYGQGVSPLHF. The CDR3 nucleotides are TGTGCCAGCAGTTATGGGCAGGGGGTCTCACCCCTCCACTTT.

This clone was detected only once. This sequence joins TRBV4-1 and TRBJ2-1; 7 bases agree with TRBD2. The CDR3 is made up of 20 amino acids. Germline V CDR1 and CDR2: MGHRA, YSYEKL. V trimming: 4 bases; J trimming: 4 bases; junction bases outside the gene matches: 22. CDR3 region: CASSPSGGVIPILGYNEQFF. In nucleotides, the CDR3 is TGCGCCAGCAGCCCCTCTGGGGGGGTTATCCCTATCCTGGGGTACAATGAGCAGTTCTTC.

This sequence joins TRBV5-1 and TRBJ2-2; no reliable D call. CDR1 is SGHRS and CDR2 is YFSETQ in the germline V gene. This CDR3 is 14 amino acids long. The V and J ends lost 0 bases and 5 bases respectively, with 8 bases between them. This CDR3 is CASSLAPGTGELFF. CDR3 DNA: TGCGCCAGCAGCTTGGCCCCGGGTACCGGGGAGCTGTTTTTT.

The CDR3 nucleotides are TGTGCCAGCAGCTCGCGACAGTACTTTAATTCACCCCTCCACTTT. Its protein product is CASSSRQYFNSPLHF. V gene TRBV13 combines with J gene TRBJ1-6; D might be TRBD1 (5 bases). V lost 4 bases and J 6 bases, leaving 13 bases between the germline ends. The V gene's germline CDR1 is PRHDT and CDR2 FYEKMQ (reference sequence). The CDR3 consists of 15 residues. Complete variable domain (other parts from reference TRBV13 and TRBJ1-6): AAGVIQSPRHLIKEKRETATLKCYPIPRHDTVYWYQQGPGQDPQFLISFYEKMQSDKGSIPDRFSAQQFSDYHSELNMSSLELGDSALYFCASSSRQYFNSPLHFGNGTRLTVT.

The chain has TRBV28 and TRBJ1-4; no clear D gene. This CDR3 comprises 18 residues. Germline CDR1 and CDR2: MDHEN and SYDVKM. Trimming left V 6 bases short and J 0 bases short, with 20 bases between. Here the CDR3 DNA reads TGTGCCAGCAGCCGACAACATCACGGGATTACAACTAATGAAAAACTGTTTTTT. Residues: CASSRQHHGITTNEKLFF.

J is TRBJ1-1 and V is TRBV28, with 7 bases matching TRBD1. The V segment lost 5 bases and the J segment 1 base; nucleotides outside the gene matches: 16. This CDR3 is 18 amino acids long. CDR1 is MDHEN and CDR2 is SYDVKM in the germline V gene. The CDR3 DNA follows: TGTGCCAGCAGTGCCCCTCAATTTCCGGGACAGACGAACACTGAAGCTTTCTTT. This translates into CASSAPQFPGQTNTEAFF.

The chain has TRBV5-1 and TRBJ2-7; weak D call: TRBD2 (5 bases). Per germline, CDR1 SGHRS and CDR2 YFSETQ. The CDR3 extends over 15 amino acids. Trimming took off 0 bases at V and 6 bases at J, with 16 bases between the two ends. In DNA form, the CDR3 reads TGCGCCAGCAGCTTGGACGGGATCCGAACATCCGAGCAGTACTTC. This sequence encodes CASSLDGIRTSEQYF. The complete variable domain, with remaining parts taken from reference TRBV5-1 and TRBJ2-7, reads KAGVTQTPRYLIKTRGQQVTLSCSPISGHRSVSWYQQTPGQGLQFLFEYFSETQRNKGNFPGRFSGRQFSNSRSEMNVSTLELGDSALYLCASSLDGIRTSEQYFGPGTRLTVT.

The rearrangement uses TRBV19 and TRBJ2-1; D is undetermined. CDR1 is LNHDA and CDR2 is SQIVND in the germline V gene (reference sequence). There are 14 residues in the CDR3. Trimming took off 4 bases at V and 4 bases at J, with 11 bases between the two ends. CDR3 residues: CASSTQIAYNEQFF. CDR3 coding DNA: TGTGCCAGTAGTACCCAGATTGCATACAATGAGCAGTTCTTC.

This chain uses TRBV19 with TRBJ1-1, with a possible D match to TRBD1 (5 bases). Germline-derived CDR1 and CDR2 are LNHDA and SQIVND (reference sequence). The CDR3 extends over 15 amino acids. Trimming removed 1 base at V and 4 bases at J, with 13 bases between. Here the CDR3 DNA reads TGTGCCAGTAGTATAGTTGACGGGAGGGGCACTGAAGCTTTCTTT. It yields the protein CASSIVDGRGTEAFF.